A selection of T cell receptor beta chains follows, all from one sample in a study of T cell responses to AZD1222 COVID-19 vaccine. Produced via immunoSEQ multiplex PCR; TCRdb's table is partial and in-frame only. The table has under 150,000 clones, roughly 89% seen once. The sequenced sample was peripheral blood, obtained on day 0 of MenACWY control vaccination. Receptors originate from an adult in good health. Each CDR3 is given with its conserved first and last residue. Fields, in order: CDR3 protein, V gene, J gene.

cdr3_aa: CASSFAEEWQFF; v_call: TRBV7-9; j_call: TRBJ2-1
cdr3_aa: CASSDSSGSGADTQYF; v_call: TRBV6-4; j_call: TRBJ2-3
cdr3_aa: CASTPSGGGEQFF; v_call: TRBV10-2; j_call: TRBJ2-1
cdr3_aa: CASSQVSGRLYEQYF; v_call: TRBV4-2; j_call: TRBJ2-7
cdr3_aa: CASSPSGIVEAFF; v_call: TRBV7-3; j_call: TRBJ1-1
cdr3_aa: CASSFGSPSSGANVLTF; v_call: TRBV7-3; j_call: TRBJ2-6
cdr3_aa: CASSLGPQGSSYEQYF; v_call: TRBV5-1; j_call: TRBJ2-7
cdr3_aa: CASSLYVGRGGASNQPQHF; v_call: TRBV27; j_call: TRBJ1-5
cdr3_aa: CAISVGMGVNTGELFF; v_call: TRBV10-3; j_call: TRBJ2-2
cdr3_aa: CASSQDRYTGHGYTF; v_call: TRBV7-9; j_call: TRBJ1-2
cdr3_aa: CASSHVKGHEQYF; v_call: TRBV4-1; j_call: TRBJ2-7
cdr3_aa: CASKGGLAGAFSGANVLTF; v_call: TRBV19; j_call: TRBJ2-6
cdr3_aa: CASTWTGQETQYF; v_call: TRBV12-3/TRBV12-4; j_call: TRBJ2-5
cdr3_aa: CASSIYVGSRAGGQPQHF; v_call: TRBV19; j_call: TRBJ1-5
cdr3_aa: CASSLGLQGPNEKLFF; v_call: TRBV5-4; j_call: TRBJ1-4
cdr3_aa: CASTGRAGGSQETQYF; v_call: TRBV2; j_call: TRBJ2-5
cdr3_aa: CASRGGGVFGELFF; v_call: TRBV6-5; j_call: TRBJ2-2
cdr3_aa: CASSLAPAGVVDIQYF; v_call: TRBV7-8; j_call: TRBJ2-4
cdr3_aa: CASGTGSYSGANVLTF; v_call: TRBV28; j_call: TRBJ2-6
cdr3_aa: CASSTLGGGFGPQHF; v_call: TRBV19; j_call: TRBJ1-5
cdr3_aa: CASSSRTSGRAYEQYF; v_call: TRBV7-9; j_call: TRBJ2-7
cdr3_aa: CASSSDINEQYF; v_call: TRBV27; j_call: TRBJ2-7
cdr3_aa: CASSFSGDTDTQYF; v_call: TRBV7-3; j_call: TRBJ2-3
cdr3_aa: CASSGPTSGRDQETQYF; v_call: TRBV25-1; j_call: TRBJ2-5
cdr3_aa: CASSVVGTGGTEAFF; v_call: TRBV9; j_call: TRBJ1-1
cdr3_aa: CASSLAGSYGYTF; v_call: TRBV7-9; j_call: TRBJ1-2